This is a list of T cell receptor beta chains from one sample in a study of shared clonotypes between healthy human individuals. The method was immunoSEQ multiplex PCR; TCRdb's version includes in-frame clones alone and lacks a portion of them. This sample has around 2,000,000 clones, with 85% to 95% found just once. Sequenced input: naive CD4+ T cells sorted from blood. Receptors were obtained from a man younger than 35 in good health. Each CDR3 is given without its conserved first and last residue. Each record gives: V gene, J gene, CDR3 protein.

TRBV6-1	TRBJ2-7	ASSENGQGASYEQY
TRBV6-1	TRBJ2-7	ASSERGRGGEQY
TRBV10-3	TRBJ2-2	AISGLAGSTGELF
TRBV7-2	TRBJ1-1	ASSADRNTEAF
TRBV19	TRBJ2-3	ASGKGATDTQY
TRBV5-1	TRBJ2-7	ASSPLAGGAGNEQY
TRBV2	TRBJ2-7	ASRRWGNYEQY
TRBV6-5	TRBJ1-2	ASSPAGVYGYT
TRBV19	TRBJ1-2	ASSSPAGGNYGYT
TRBV6-5	TRBJ1-2	ASSSHGTGDYGYT
TRBV20-1	TRBJ1-1	SAREEAF
TRBV20-1	TRBJ2-7	SAWDMYEQY
TRBV7-2	TRBJ2-2	ASSFRLAVNTGELF
TRBV10-3	TRBJ2-2	AISEVPGELF
TRBV5-1	TRBJ2-7	ASSLALAGASSYEQY
TRBV6-1	TRBJ2-7	ASFTGGTTHEQY
TRBV9	TRBJ2-3	ASSIQRFTDTQY
TRBV7-2	TRBJ2-2	ASSLEYGQLKTGELF
TRBV7-9	TRBJ1-6	ASSLASRGSNSPLH
TRBV4-3	TRBJ2-1	ASSQRTSGSYNEQF
TRBV6-6	.	ASSYSNQAYEQY
TRBV7-2	TRBJ2-7	ASSLEGGIYEQY
TRBV10-1	TRBJ2-7	ASSETARAATYEQY
TRBV5-1	TRBJ2-7	ASSWWDSPYEQY
TRBV7-2	TRBJ2-1	ASSDQGIKNNEQF
TRBV2	TRBJ1-1	ASSEGVTEAF
TRBV28	TRBJ2-1	ASSSPGTGLNEQF
TRBV28	TRBJ2-7	ASSFADLLSEQY
TRBV5-1	TRBJ2-3	ASRATGLAGLGDTQY
TRBV15	TRBJ2-2	ATSRPKGAGDTGELF
TRBV7-9	TRBJ2-1	ASTTGLAGGEQF